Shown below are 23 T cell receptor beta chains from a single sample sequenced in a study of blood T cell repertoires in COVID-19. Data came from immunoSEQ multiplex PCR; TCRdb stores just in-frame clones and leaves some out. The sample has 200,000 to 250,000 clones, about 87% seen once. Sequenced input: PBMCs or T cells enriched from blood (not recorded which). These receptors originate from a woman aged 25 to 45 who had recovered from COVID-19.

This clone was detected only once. CDR3 sequence reads: CASTPRVSSGANVLTF. The CDR3 coding sequence is TGCGCCAGCACCCCGAGGGTGAGCTCTGGGGCCAACGTCCTGACTTTC. The rearrangement uses TRBV5-1 and TRBJ2-6, with a tentative D call TRBD2 (5 bases). V gave up 6 bases and J gave up 0 bases, with 13 bases separating them. CDR1 SGHRS and CDR2 YFSETQ come from the germline V gene. This CDR3 contains 16 residues.

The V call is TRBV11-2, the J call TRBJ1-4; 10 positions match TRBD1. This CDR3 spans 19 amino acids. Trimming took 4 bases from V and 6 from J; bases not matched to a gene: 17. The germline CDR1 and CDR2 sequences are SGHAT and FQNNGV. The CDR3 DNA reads TGTGCCAGCAGCTGCCGGGGACAGGGGTCTAGTTGGGGGTATGAAAAACTGTTTTTT. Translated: CASSCRGQGSSWGYEKLFF. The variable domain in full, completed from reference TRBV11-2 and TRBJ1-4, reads EAGVAQSPRYKIIEKRQSVAFWCNPISGHATLYWYQQILGQGPKLLIQFQNNGVVDDSQLPKDRFSAERLKGVDSTLKIQPAKLEDSAVYLCASSCRGQGSSWGYEKLFFGSGTQLSVL.

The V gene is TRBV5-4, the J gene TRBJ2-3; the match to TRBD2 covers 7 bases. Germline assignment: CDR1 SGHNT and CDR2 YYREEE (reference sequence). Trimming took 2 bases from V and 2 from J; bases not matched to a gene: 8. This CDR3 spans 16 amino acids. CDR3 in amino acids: CASSFRLAQDTDTQYF. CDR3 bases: TGTGCCAGCAGCTTCAGACTAGCTCAAGACACAGATACGCAGTATTTT.

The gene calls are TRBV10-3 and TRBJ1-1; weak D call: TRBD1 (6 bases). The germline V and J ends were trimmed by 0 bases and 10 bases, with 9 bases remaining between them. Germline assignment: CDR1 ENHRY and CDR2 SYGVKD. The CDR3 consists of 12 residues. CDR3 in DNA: TGTGCCATCAGTGAGTCGGGACATGGAGCTTTCTTT. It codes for CAISESGHGAFF.

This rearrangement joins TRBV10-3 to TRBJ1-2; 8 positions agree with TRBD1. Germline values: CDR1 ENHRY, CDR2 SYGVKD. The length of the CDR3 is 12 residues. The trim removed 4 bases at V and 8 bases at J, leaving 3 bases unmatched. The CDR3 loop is CAISADRGGYTF. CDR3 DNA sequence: TGTGCCATCAGTGCTGACAGGGGCGGCTACACCTTC.

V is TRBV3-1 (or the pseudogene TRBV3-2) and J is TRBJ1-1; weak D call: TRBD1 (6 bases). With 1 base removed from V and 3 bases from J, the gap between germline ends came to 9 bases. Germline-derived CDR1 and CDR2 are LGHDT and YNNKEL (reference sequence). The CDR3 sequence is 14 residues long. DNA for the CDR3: TGTGCCAGCAGCCAAGCGGACAGATACACTGAAGCTTTCTTT. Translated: CASSQADRYTEAFF.

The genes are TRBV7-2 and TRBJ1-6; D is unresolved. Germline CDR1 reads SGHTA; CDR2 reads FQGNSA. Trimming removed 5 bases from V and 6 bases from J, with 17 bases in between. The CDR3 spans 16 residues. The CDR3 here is CASSLIHGIGNSPLHF. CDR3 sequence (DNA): TGTGCCAGCAGCCTCATTCACGGGATTGGTAATTCACCCCTCCACTTT.

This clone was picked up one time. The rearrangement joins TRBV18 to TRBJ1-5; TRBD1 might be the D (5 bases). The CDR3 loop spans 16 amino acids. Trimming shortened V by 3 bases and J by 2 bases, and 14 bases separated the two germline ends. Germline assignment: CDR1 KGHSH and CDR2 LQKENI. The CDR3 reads CASSPRAGSGNQPQHF. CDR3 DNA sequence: TGTGCCAGCTCACCCCGCGCAGGGTCGGGCAATCAGCCCCAGCATTTT. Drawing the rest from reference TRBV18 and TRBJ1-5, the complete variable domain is NAGVMQNPRHLVRRRGQEARLRCSPMKGHSHVYWYRQLPEEGLKFMVYLQKENIIDESGMPKERFSAEFPKEGPSILRIQQVVRGDSAAYFCASSPRAGSGNQPQHFGDGTRLSIL.

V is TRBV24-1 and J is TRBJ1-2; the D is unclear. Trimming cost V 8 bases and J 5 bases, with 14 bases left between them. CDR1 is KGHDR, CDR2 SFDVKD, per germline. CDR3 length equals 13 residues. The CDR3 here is CATNDMARYGYTF. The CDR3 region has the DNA TGTGCCACCAACGACATGGCCCGATATGGCTACACCTTC.

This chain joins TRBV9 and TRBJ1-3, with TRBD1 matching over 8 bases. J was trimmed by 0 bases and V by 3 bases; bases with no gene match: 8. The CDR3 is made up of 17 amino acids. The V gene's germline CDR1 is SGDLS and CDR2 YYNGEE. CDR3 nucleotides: TGTGCCAGCAGCGAAAAGGGACAGGCCCCCTCTGGAAACACCATATATTTT. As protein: CASSEKGQAPSGNTIYF.

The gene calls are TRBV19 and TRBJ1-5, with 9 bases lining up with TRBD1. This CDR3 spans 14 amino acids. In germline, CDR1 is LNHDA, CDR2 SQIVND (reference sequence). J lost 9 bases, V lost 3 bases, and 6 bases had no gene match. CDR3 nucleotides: TGTGCCAGTAGTATGGGGACAGGGAGTGCGCCCCAGCATTTT. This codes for CASSMGTGSAPQHF.

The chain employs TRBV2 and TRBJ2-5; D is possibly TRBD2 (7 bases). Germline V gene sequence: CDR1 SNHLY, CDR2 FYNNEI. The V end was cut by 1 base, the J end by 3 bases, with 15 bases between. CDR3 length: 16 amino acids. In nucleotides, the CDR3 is TGTGCCAGCAGTGAAGTCGGGCGGGGGCCCAAAGAGACCCAGTACTTC. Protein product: CASSEVGRGPKETQYF.

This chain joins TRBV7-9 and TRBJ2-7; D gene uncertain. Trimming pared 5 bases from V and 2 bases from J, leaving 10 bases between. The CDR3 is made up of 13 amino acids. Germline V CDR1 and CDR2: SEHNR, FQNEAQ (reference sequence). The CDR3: CASSDDWTYEQYF. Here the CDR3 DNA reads TGTGCCAGCAGCGACGACTGGACCTACGAGCAGTACTTC.

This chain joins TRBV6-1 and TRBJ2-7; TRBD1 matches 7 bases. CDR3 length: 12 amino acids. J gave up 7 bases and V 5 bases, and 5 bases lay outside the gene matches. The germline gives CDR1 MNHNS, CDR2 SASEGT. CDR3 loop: CASSKEDREQYF. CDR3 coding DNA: TGTGCCAGCAGTAAAGAGGACAGGGAGCAGTACTTC.

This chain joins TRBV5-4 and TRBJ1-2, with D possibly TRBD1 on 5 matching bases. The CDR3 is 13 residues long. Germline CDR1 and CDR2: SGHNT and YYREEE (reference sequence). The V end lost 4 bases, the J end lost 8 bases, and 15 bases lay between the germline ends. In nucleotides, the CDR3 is TGTGCCAGCAGCCCCGAAACGGGGGGAGGCTACACCTTC. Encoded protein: CASSPETGGGYTF.

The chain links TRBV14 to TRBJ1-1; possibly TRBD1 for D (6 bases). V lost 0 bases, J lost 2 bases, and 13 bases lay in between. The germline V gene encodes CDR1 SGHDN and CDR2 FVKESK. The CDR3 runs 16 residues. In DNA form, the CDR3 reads TGTGCCAGCAGCCAAGATCTGGGGGCCGCTAACACTGAAGCTTTCTTT. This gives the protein CASSQDLGAANTEAFF.

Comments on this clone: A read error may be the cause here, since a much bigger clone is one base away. CDR3 sequence (DNA): TGTGCCAGCAGTTGGACAGCTAACTATGGCTACACCTTC. It encodes CASSWTANYGYTF. This chain joins TRBV2 and TRBJ1-2; D is possibly TRBD1 (6 bases). The V end lost 5 bases, the J end lost 0 bases, and 7 bases lay between the germline ends. The CDR3 is made up of 13 amino acids. The germline V gene has CDR1 SNHLY and CDR2 FYNNEI.

The CDR3 reads CASSPKGLNNEQFF. In DNA form, the CDR3 reads TGCGCCAGCAGCCCTAAGGGACTAAACAATGAGCAGTTCTTC. This chain uses TRBV4-3 with TRBJ2-1, with 7 bases aligning to TRBD2. CDR1 and CDR2 (germline): LGHNA, YSLEER. Losses at the gene ends were 4 bases for V and 5 bases for J; bases not matched to a gene: 5. This CDR3 contains 14 residues.

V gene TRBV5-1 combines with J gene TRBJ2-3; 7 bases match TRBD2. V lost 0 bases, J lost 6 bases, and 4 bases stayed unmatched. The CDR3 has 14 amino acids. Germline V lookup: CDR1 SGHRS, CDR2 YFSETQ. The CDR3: CASSLGLALDTQYF. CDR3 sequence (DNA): TGCGCCAGCAGCTTGGGACTAGCTCTGGATACGCAGTATTTT.

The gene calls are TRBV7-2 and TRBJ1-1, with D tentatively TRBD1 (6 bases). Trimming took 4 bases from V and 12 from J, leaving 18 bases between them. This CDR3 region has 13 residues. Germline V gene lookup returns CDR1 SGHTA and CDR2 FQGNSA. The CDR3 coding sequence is TGTGCCAGCAGCTCCCTTGACAGGTTAAGTCCTTTCTTT. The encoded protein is CASSSLDRLSPFF. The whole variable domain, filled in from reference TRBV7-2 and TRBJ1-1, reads GAGVSQSPSNKVTEKGKDVELRCDPISGHTALYWYRQSLGQGLEFLIYFQGNSAPDKSGLPSDRFSAERTGGSVSTLTIQRTQQEDSAVYLCASSSLDRLSPFFGQGTRLTVV.

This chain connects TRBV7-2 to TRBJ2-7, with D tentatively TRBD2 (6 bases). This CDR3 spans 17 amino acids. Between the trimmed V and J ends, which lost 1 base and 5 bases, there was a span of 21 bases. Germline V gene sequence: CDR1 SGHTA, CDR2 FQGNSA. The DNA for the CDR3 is TGTGCCAGCAGCTTAGAGAGGTGGGGGGTTTTGGAAAACGAGCAGTACTTC. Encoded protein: CASSLERWGVLENEQYF.

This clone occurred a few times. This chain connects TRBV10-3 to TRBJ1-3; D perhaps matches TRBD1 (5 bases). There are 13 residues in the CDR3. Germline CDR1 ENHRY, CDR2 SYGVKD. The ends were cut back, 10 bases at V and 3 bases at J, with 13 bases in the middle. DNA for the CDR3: TGTGCCACCTCAGGGTTCGTTGGAAACACCATATATTTT. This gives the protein CATSGFVGNTIYF.

CDR3 region: CASSQIQGINEQFF. For the CDR3, the DNA is TGTGCCAGCAGCCAAATACAGGGAATCAATGAGCAGTTCTTC. The chain is built from TRBV3-1 (or the pseudogene TRBV3-2) and TRBJ2-1; D may be TRBD1 (6 bases). Germline V lookup: CDR1 LGHDT, CDR2 YNNKEL (reference sequence). Trimming left V 2 bases short and J 6 bases short, with 11 bases between. The CDR3 spans 14 residues.